The entry that follows covers one T cell receptor beta chain sequence. The data are from a study of blood T cell repertoires in COVID-19. The protocol was immunoSEQ multiplex PCR, while the TCRdb copy is restricted to in-frame clones and leaves out a portion. Among around 280,000 clones listed, 89% were seen once. The V and J ends lost 2 bases and 2 bases respectively, with 12 bases between them. This CDR3 contains 15 residues. Germline V lookup: CDR1 KGHSH, CDR2 LQKENI. The chain recombines TRBV18 with TRBJ1-2, with D perhaps TRBD1 (6 bases). This TCR was sampled from a woman in her twenties or thirties with COVID-19, enrolled during active disease. Sample: peripheral blood. The CDR3, as DNA: TGTGCCAGCTCACCATACGGACAGACCAACTATGGCTACACCTTC. It encodes CASSPYGQTNYGYTF.